This T cell receptor beta chain was recovered during a study of T-cell memory formation after mild COVID-19. General study points: Among clones contracting day 15 to 85, CD4/CD8 was balanced, whereas later expanders leaned CD4+. Second-wave clones with a day 37 peak had unconfirmed SARS-CoV-2 specificity.

5'RACE, which relied on constant-segment primers, yielded TCR alpha and TCR beta cDNA libraries carrying sample barcodes and UMIs. MiXCR, applied by TCRdb to the 5' RACE reads, yields one record per CDR3 protein. The sample carries more than 450,000 distinct CDR3 sequences, approximately 19% recorded once. Trimming removed 7 bases at V and 5 bases at J, with 18 bases between. The CDR3 has 15 residues. Germline V gene lookup returns CDR1 MNHEY and CDR2 SMNVEV (reference sequence). With regard to this clonotype: Its target is not known.

Source material: PBMCs or a T cell subset sorted from them (not recorded which). This chain uses TRBV27 with TRBJ2-1, with a weak D call TRBD1 (6 bases). The receptor was derived from an adult woman who had mild COVID-19 (a few samples of this study predate the infection). Cell type and time point are not known. CDR3 residues: CASTLGTGTHNEQFF. CDR3 nucleotides: TGTGCCAGCACCCTCGGTACAGGGACCCACAATGAGCAGTTCTTC.